The next 6 T cell receptor beta chains were all read from a single sample in a study of control samples from healthy donors and cancer patients. Assay: immunoSEQ multiplex PCR; the TCRdb copy retains only in-frame clones and omits some. The data show 400,000 to 450,000 clones, with 75% to 95% seen just once and more than 6% held by the top ten. What was sequenced was PBMCs. These receptors originate from a man aged 35 to 55 with head and neck cancer.

The DNA of the CDR3 is TGCGCCAGCAGCTTTCTAGCGCCTACCTACGAGCAGTACTTC. Protein: CASSFLAPTYEQYF. This rearrangement joins TRBV5-1 to TRBJ2-7; possible D gene TRBD2, 6 bases. The CDR3 has 14 amino acids. Trimming cost V 2 bases and J 2 bases, with 11 bases left between them. Per the germline V gene, CDR1 is SGHRS and CDR2 is YFSETQ.

CDR3 region: CASSLRGHSNSPLHF. For the CDR3, the DNA is TGTGCCAGCAGTTTAAGGGGACACAGTAATTCACCCCTCCACTTT. This chain connects TRBV27 to TRBJ1-6; D might be TRBD1 (6 bases). Between the trimmed V and J ends, which lost 2 bases and 6 bases, there was a span of 11 bases. Germline loops: CDR1 MNHEY, CDR2 SMNVEV (reference sequence). This CDR3 comprises 15 residues.

The chain employs TRBV6-5 and TRBJ2-4; 9 nucleotides align to TRBD2. The CDR3 length is 15 residues. CDR1 MNHEY and CDR2 SVGAGI come from the germline V gene. V was clipped by 6 bases and J by 3 bases; unmatched bases: 6. This CDR3 is CASRPSGEIKNIQYF. CDR3 bases: TGTGCCAGCAGACCTAGCGGGGAAATCAAAAACATTCAGTACTTC.

The genes are TRBV5-1 and TRBJ2-3, with D tentatively TRBD1 (5 bases). V was clipped by 0 bases and J by 3 bases, with 11 bases between them. Germline values: CDR1 SGHRS, CDR2 YFSETQ. The CDR3 contains 15 residues. The CDR3 spells CASSLVGQGTDTQYF. CDR3 nucleotide sequence: TGCGCCAGCAGCTTGGTGGGTCAGGGTACAGATACGCAGTATTTT.

This clone was seen a single time. The chain is built from TRBV11-2 and TRBJ2-1, with D possibly being TRBD1 or TRBD2 (5 bases each). Germline CDR1 SGHAT, CDR2 FQNNGV. There are 17 residues in the CDR3. Deletions cut 5 bases from V and 5 bases from J, with 22 bases between. CDR3 sequence reads: CASSLRFRGDVDNEQFF. The CDR3 DNA sequence: TGTGCCAGCAGCCTTCGATTCCGAGGGGATGTGGACAATGAGCAGTTCTTC.

This clone turned up a few times. The same CDR3 arises from other DNA sequences in this sample as well. The rearrangement links TRBV20-1 to TRBJ1-1, with D unresolved. The length of the CDR3 is 10 residues. V lost 0 bases and J lost 4, with 0 bases in between. Per the germline V gene, CDR1 is DFQATT and CDR2 is SNEGSKA (reference sequence). The CDR3 coding sequence is TGCAGTGCTAGAGACACTGAAGCTTTCTTT. Translation: CSARDTEAFF.